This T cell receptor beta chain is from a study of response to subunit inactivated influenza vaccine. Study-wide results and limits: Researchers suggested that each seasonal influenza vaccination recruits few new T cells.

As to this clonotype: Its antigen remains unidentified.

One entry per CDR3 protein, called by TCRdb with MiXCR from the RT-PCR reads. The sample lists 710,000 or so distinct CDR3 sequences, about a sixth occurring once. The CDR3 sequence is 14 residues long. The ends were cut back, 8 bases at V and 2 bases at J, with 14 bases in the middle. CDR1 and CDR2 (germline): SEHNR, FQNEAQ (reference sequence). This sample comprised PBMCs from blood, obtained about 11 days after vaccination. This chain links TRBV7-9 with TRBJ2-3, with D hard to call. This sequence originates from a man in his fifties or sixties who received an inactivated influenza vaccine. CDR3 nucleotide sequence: TGTGCCAGCGATGGAAGGCGATTCACAGATACGCAGTATTTT. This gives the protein CASDGRRFTDTQYF.